This T cell receptor beta chain derives from a study of cytotoxic CD8 clonotypes in ibrutinib-treated CLL. Overall study context: Response sampling took place at median 12 months of treatment, range 6 to 36. Sequencing produced an average of around 260,000 productive templates and about 99,000 productive rearrangements per sample. General study results and limits: Clonality climbed at ibrutinib response, then dropped toward baseline at progression. There were differences in sampling times between sustained-remission and progressing patients.

Points on this clone: Its antigen is unidentified.

The assay was immunoSEQ multiplex PCR, and TCRdb's table has in-frame clones only and misses some. The sample gives tens of thousands of clones, 45% to 70% of which show up once; just over 20% is in the top ten. The CDR3 totals 12 residues. V gave up 6 bases and J gave up 3 bases, with 9 bases separating them. Germline CDR1 reads SGHRS; CDR2 reads YFSETQ. The source material was PBMCs, sampled after 24 months of ibrutinib treatment. V and J are TRBV5-1 and TRBJ1-2; no clear D gene. The TCR sequence derives from a human donor with chronic lymphocytic leukemia. The CDR3: CASMEQHYGYTF. The DNA for the CDR3 is TGCGCCAGCATGGAACAGCACTATGGCTACACCTTC.